This T cell receptor beta chain derives from a study of shared clonotypes between healthy human individuals. Generated by immunoSEQ multiplex PCR, the TCRdb table keeps only in-frame clones and is missing some. This table holds about 2 million clones, less than 95% found once. Between the trimmed V and J ends, which lost 1 base and 0 bases, there was a span of 13 bases. CDR1 is SGHTA, CDR2 FQGNSA, per germline. The CDR3 sequence is 17 residues long. It was CD45RO-negative cells, positively selected for CCR7, that made up naive CD8 cells, with terminally differentiated effector memory CD45RA+ cells excluded.

The chain recombines TRBV7-2 with TRBJ2-1; D call uncertain. The specimen was naive CD8+ T cells sorted from blood. The TCR sequence derives from a man between 18 and 35 years old in good health. This chain's CDR3 is CASSLESRESSYNEQFF. The DNA for the CDR3 is TGTGCCAGCAGCTTAGAGAGTAGAGAAAGCTCCTACAATGAGCAGTTCTTC.